Given below is one T cell receptor beta chain in context. V was pared by 9 bases and J by 2 bases, with 4 bases between. Germline CDR1 MNHEY, CDR2 SMNVEV (reference sequence). The CDR3 consists of 11 residues. This entry belongs to a study of blood T cell repertoires in COVID-19. Study-level background: PBMCs, B-cell-depleted T cells, or T cells provided the cDNA or gDNA that made up the material.

The assay was immunoSEQ multiplex PCR, and TCRdb's table has in-frame clones only and misses some. Of roughly 120,000 clones in the sample, 90% were seen once. The rearrangement uses TRBV27 and TRBJ2-2, with D uncertain. The origin of this receptor is a human donor with active COVID-19. The donor label of this sample is uncertain. The sample taken for sequencing was peripheral blood. CDR3 amino acids: CASSNTGELFF. The CDR3 DNA follows: TGTGCCAGTTCAAACACCGGGGAGCTGTTTTTT.